This section outlines one T cell receptor (beta chain) sequence together with its context. Per the germline V gene, CDR1 is MNHEY and CDR2 is SMNVEV (reference sequence). The CDR3 extends over 15 amino acids. V was cut by 9 bases and J by 7 bases, with 24 bases left in between. Clones were read by immunoSEQ multiplex PCR, and TCRdb kept only the in-frame ones, dropping some. The sample contains about 73,000 clones, approximately 86% of which appear only once. This record belongs to a study of OX40 agonist ivuxolimab in advanced cancers. In the study overall: Patients receiving dose escalation had hepatocellular carcinoma, melanoma, renal cell or head and neck cancer.

The sequencing used CD4+ or CD8+ T cells sorted from blood, collected in a trial of the OX40 agonist ivuxolimab. This chain connects TRBV27 to TRBJ1-1; D gene unclear. The TCR sequence derives from an adult with an advanced solid tumor such as melanoma, head and neck, liver or kidney cancer. CDR3 DNA: TGTGCCAGTTGGGTTCGAGGCCAGGCAAGATTTGAAGCTTTCTTT. Protein: CASWVRGQARFEAFF.